A selection of T cell receptor beta chains follows, all from one sample in a study of breast tumors, draining lymph nodes, adjacent tissues. TCRdb ran MiXCR on the multiplex PCR reads and lists one entry per CDR3 protein. The sample includes some 170,000 distinct CDR3 sequences, approximately 30% of them seen just once. The specimen sequenced was axillary lymph node tissue. Receptor source: a female donor with breast cancer. Some clones in this sample may be carry-over from other donors' samples. The CDR3 runs from the conserved cysteine through the conserved F or W. Each record gives: clone size, J gene, D gene, V gene, CDR3 protein, CDR3 DNA. A D gene is named only where the DNA matches it firmly. The size field is filled for only some rows; it gives once, few, many or a size class.

abundance: many
j_gene: TRBJ1-3
d_gene: .
v_gene: TRBV19
CDR3aa: CASSSGFSGNTIYF
CDR3nt: TGTGCCAGTAGTAGCGGATTCTCTGGAAACACCATATATTTT

abundance: many
j_gene: TRBJ2-1
d_gene: .
v_gene: TRBV20-1
CDR3aa: CSASKTGTLRDEQFF
CDR3nt: TGCAGTGCCAGCAAAACCGGGACTCTCCGGGATGAGCAGTTCTTC

abundance: .
j_gene: TRBJ1-2
d_gene: TRBD1
v_gene: TRBV4-3
CDR3aa: CAGSQGGTGRQGYTF
CDR3nt: TGCGCCGGCAGCCAAGGGGGGACAGGGAGGCAAGGCTACACCTTC

abundance: many
j_gene: TRBJ2-7
d_gene: .
v_gene: TRBV4-1
CDR3aa: CASSQEGFRVDEQYF
CDR3nt: TGCGCCAGCAGCCAAGAGGGTTTCAGGGTCGACGAGCAGTACTTC

abundance: many
j_gene: TRBJ2-1
d_gene: .
v_gene: TRBV20-1
CDR3aa: CSAPFRGSRGHNEQFF
CDR3nt: TGCAGTGCCCCGTTTAGGGGGTCAAGGGGACACAATGAGCAGTTCTTC

abundance: many
j_gene: TRBJ2-3
d_gene: .
v_gene: TRBV18
CDR3aa: CASSPTFGGATDTQYF
CDR3nt: TGTGCCAGCTCACCTACGTTCGGCGGGGCGACAGATACGCAGTATTTT

abundance: .
j_gene: TRBJ2-3
d_gene: TRBD2
v_gene: TRBV7-9
CDR3aa: CASSLPSWAGGSDPQYF
CDR3nt: TGTGCCAGCAGCTTACCATCGTGGGCGGGAGGGTCAGATCCGCAGTATTTT

abundance: many
j_gene: TRBJ1-5
d_gene: .
v_gene: TRBV6-1
CDR3aa: CASRPRDNSFQPQHF
CDR3nt: TGTGCCAGCAGGCCCCGGGACAATTCCTTTCAGCCCCAGCATTTT

abundance: many
j_gene: TRBJ2-7
d_gene: TRBD2
v_gene: TRBV6-2/TRBV6-3
CDR3aa: CASSLYRGTSGSYEQYF
CDR3nt: TGTGCCAGCAGCCTCTATAGGGGGACTAGCGGGAGCTACGAGCAGTACTTC

abundance: few
j_gene: TRBJ2-3
d_gene: .
v_gene: TRBV13
CDR3aa: CASSRLVGGPDTQYF
CDR3nt: TGTGCCAGCAGCCGTCTTGTGGGGGGACCAGATACGCAGTATTTT